Following are 26 T cell receptor beta chains from one sample sequenced in a study of shared clonotypes between healthy human individuals. Sequencing used immunoSEQ multiplex PCR; TCRdb keeps in-frame clones, though not all of them. In the table there are a few million clones, approximately 92% of which are singletons. What was sequenced was naive CD4+ T cells sorted from blood. Subset: CD45RA+ positively selected. The receptor set was obtained from a young man in good health.

The chain combines TRBV6-1 with TRBJ1-1; maybe TRBD1 (6 bases). CDR1 MNHNS and CDR2 SASEGT come from the germline V gene. The CDR3 covers 15 residues. V was clipped by 6 bases and J by 1 base, with 15 bases between them. CDR3 sequence reads: CASRGTGGQNTEAFF. Here the CDR3 DNA reads TGTGCCAGCAGGGGGACGGGGGGGCAGAACACTGAAGCTTTCTTT.

This CDR3 reads CAISGPEDTQYF. The CDR3 coding sequence is TGTGCCATCAGTGGGCCAGAAGATACGCAGTATTTT. The chain employs TRBV10-3 and TRBJ2-3; D remains unclear. This CDR3 has 12 residues. Trimming took off 4 bases at V and 5 bases at J, with 7 bases between the two ends. CDR1 is ENHRY and CDR2 is SYGVKD in the germline V gene.

V is TRBV12-5 and J is TRBJ2-2, with TRBD2 as a possible D gene (6 bases). The CDR3 contains 16 residues. Trimming took 5 bases from V and 1 from J, leaving 14 bases between them. Germline lookup yields CDR1 LGHNT and CDR2 FRNRAP. The CDR3 region is CASGPRGTQNTGELFF. The CDR3 nucleotides are TGTGCTAGTGGTCCCCGGGGGACCCAGAACACCGGGGAGCTGTTTTTT.

The chain recombines TRBV28 with TRBJ2-6; TRBD2 is a possible D gene (7 bases). Trimming stripped 11 bases from V and 0 bases from J, with 17 bases between. Germline CDR1 and CDR2: MDHEN and SYDVKM. The CDR3 has 16 residues. CDR3 DNA: TGTGCCTGCCAATCGGGGGGCCACTCTGGGGCCAACGTCCTGACTTTC. Encoded protein: CACQSGGHSGANVLTF.

This clone has just one count. The chain combines TRBV27 with TRBJ2-7, with 7 bases identical to TRBD2. J gave up 1 base and V 8 bases, and 8 bases lay outside the gene matches. Per the germline V gene, CDR1 is MNHEY and CDR2 is SMNVEV (reference sequence). The CDR3 length is 14 residues. In DNA, the CDR3 is TGTGCCAGCTCGAGGTGGGGGGGTTCCTACGAGCAGTACTTC. It encodes CASSRWGGSYEQYF.

The sample holds many counts of this clone. This specimen includes other DNA sequences encoding the same CDR3. The chain uses TRBV18 and TRBJ2-7; D is undetermined. V lost 1 base, J lost 5 bases, and 6 bases lay in between. The CDR3 is 12 residues long. In germline, CDR1 is KGHSH, CDR2 LQKENI. The CDR3 loop reads CASSPLGHEQYF. DNA of the CDR3: TGTGCCAGCTCACCACTCGGGCACGAGCAGTACTTC.

Of note for this clone: One end of the junction is discordant with germline, which a read error may explain. This sequence joins TRBV7-7 and TRBJ1-4, with D possibly being TRBD1 (6 bases). The length of the CDR3 is 15 residues. Germline V gene lookup returns CDR1 SSHAT and CDR2 FNYEAQ (reference sequence). The CDR3 DNA follows: TGTGCTAGCAGCTTAGGAGCCGGGGGCAAGGAAAAACTGTTTTTT. Translation: CASSLGAGGKEKLFF.

The genes are TRBV21-1 and TRBJ2-3. TRBV21-1 is assigned pseudogene status. The CDR3 length is 16 residues. CDR3 nucleotide sequence: TGTGCCAGCAGCAAAGAGGGTTCTGGGGAAGGGGATACGCAGTATTTT. Translation: CASSKEGSGEGDTQYF.

The rearrangement uses TRBV20-1 and TRBJ1-6, with D uncertain. Germline CDR1 and CDR2: DFQATT and SNEGSKA (reference sequence). The CDR3 covers 10 residues. V shed 5 bases and J shed 15 bases, with 11 bases lying between them. CDR3 in amino acids: CSAGPLHLHF. The CDR3 region has the DNA TGCAGTGCTGGGCCCCTCCACCTCCACTTT.

The chain employs TRBV7-9 and TRBJ1-2, with 7 bases identical to TRBD1. The length of the CDR3 is 15 residues. CDR1 and CDR2 from the germline V gene are SEHNR and FQNEAQ (reference sequence). Trimming removed 5 bases from V and 4 bases from J; junction bases left unmatched: 10. CDR3 region: CASSEGQPSAYGYTF. In DNA, the CDR3 is TGTGCCAGCAGCGAGGGACAGCCGTCGGCCTATGGCTACACCTTC.

The gene calls are TRBV7-9 and TRBJ1-2, with 9 bases fitting TRBD1. Germline assignment: CDR1 SEHNR and CDR2 FQNEAQ (reference sequence). The CDR3 is made up of 14 amino acids. V shed 4 bases and J 5 bases; nucleotides not matched to a gene: 5. The CDR3 loop is CASSSRDRAYGYTF. The CDR3 DNA sequence: TGTGCCAGCAGCTCCAGGGACAGGGCTTATGGCTACACCTTC.

The chain joins TRBV19 to TRBJ1-2, with TRBD1 matching over 10 bases. After removal of 3 bases from V and 2 bases from J, the junction contained 6 bases not matched to a gene. CDR1 LNHDA and CDR2 SQIVND come from the germline V gene (reference sequence). There are 16 residues in the CDR3. The CDR3 loop reads CASSIIQGQGNYGYTF. Here the CDR3 DNA reads TGTGCCAGTAGTATCATTCAGGGACAGGGGAACTATGGCTACACCTTC.

This chain uses TRBV4-1 with TRBJ2-6; D uncertain. The CDR3 extends over 15 amino acids. Germline V gene data show CDR1 as MGHRA and CDR2 as YSYEKL. Trimming took 1 base from V and 3 from J, leaving 7 bases between them. The CDR3 DNA reads as TGCGCCAGCAGCCAAGCGGCTGGTGGGGCCAACGTCCTGACTTTC. This codes for CASSQAAGGANVLTF.

As regards this clone: Germline is not matched at one junction end, which may reflect a read error. Other DNA sequences in this sample translate to the same CDR3. V and J are TRBV7-7 and TRBJ2-1; 14 bases line up with TRBD2. The CDR3 has 16 residues. Looked up from germline, CDR1 is SSHAT and CDR2 is FNYEAQ (reference sequence). CDR3 DNA: TGTGCTAGCAGCCCGGGACTAGCGGGAGCTTACAATGAGCAGTTCTTC. Protein: CASSPGLAGAYNEQFF.

J is TRBJ2-7 and V is TRBV2; the match to TRBD2 covers 7 bases. The CDR3 extends over 14 amino acids. With 11 bases clipped from V and 0 bases from J, the junction kept 10 bases outside the gene matches. The germline CDR1 and CDR2 sequences are SNHLY and FYNNEI. The CDR3 coding sequence is TGTGCCGGGGGGGTCGGGAGAAGCTCCTACGAGCAGTACTTC. Translating gives CAGGVGRSSYEQYF.

As to this clone: Other DNA sequences from this sample encode an identical CDR3 as well. J is TRBJ1-5 and V is TRBV18, with a tentative D call TRBD1 (5 bases). The V end lost 3 bases, the J end lost 6 bases, and 9 bases lay between the germline ends. Germline CDR1 KGHSH, CDR2 LQKENI. CDR3 length: 13 residues. CDR3 DNA sequence: TGTGCCAGCTCACCGGGGGGGTCTCAGCCCCAGCATTTT. This gives the protein CASSPGGSQPQHF.

As for this clone: This same CDR3 is encoded by further DNA sequences in the sample. The genes are TRBV5-1 and TRBJ2-7; a possible D gene is TRBD2 (5 bases). This CDR3 spans 13 amino acids. CDR1 and CDR2 (germline): SGHRS, YFSETQ. Trimming removed 3 bases at V and 2 bases at J, with 9 bases between. The chain's CDR3 is CASSSPGTYEQYF. CDR3 nucleotide sequence: TGCGCCAGCAGCTCTCCGGGGACCTACGAGCAGTACTTC. Looking up the rest from reference TRBV5-1 and TRBJ2-7 gives the full variable domain: KAGVTQTPRYLIKTRGQQVTLSCSPISGHRSVSWYQQTPGQGLQFLFEYFSETQRNKGNFPGRFSGRQFSNSRSEMNVSTLELGDSALYLCASSSPGTYEQYFGPGTRLTVT.

The chain employs TRBV11-2 and TRBJ1-5; 8 bases are a match to TRBD1. CDR1 and CDR2 from the germline V gene are SGHAT and FQNNGV. CDR3 length: 16 amino acids. V lost 9 bases and J lost 3; bases outside the gene matches: 13. For the CDR3, the DNA is TGTGCCAGTACCTTACAGGGGGGGGCGGTCAATCAGCCCCAGCATTTT. This encodes CASTLQGGAVNQPQHF.

The V call is TRBV6-1, the J call TRBJ2-2, with TRBD1 identical over 7 bases. CDR3 size: 14 residues. Germline CDR1 and CDR2: MNHNS and SASEGT. Trimming removed 9 bases from V and 9 bases from J; junction bases left unmatched: 13. The CDR3 sequence: CASSHRGPPRELFF. The DNA for the CDR3 is TGTGCCAGTTCCCACAGGGGACCACCCAGGGAGCTGTTTTTT.

Points on this clone: The identical CDR3 is also encoded by other nucleotide sequences in the sample. The genes are TRBV9 and TRBJ2-3; D perhaps matches TRBD2 (6 bases). This CDR3 has 14 residues. Per germline, CDR1 SGDLS and CDR2 YYNGEE. V was pared by 0 bases and J by 4 bases, with 9 bases between. The DNA for the CDR3 is TGTGCCAGCAGCGTAGGACTAGGGCCAGATACGCAGTATTTT. The encoded protein is CASSVGLGPDTQYF.

This chain links TRBV19 with TRBJ2-5, with D possibly TRBD2 on 7 matching bases. CDR3 size: 15 residues. CDR1 is LNHDA and CDR2 is SQIVND in the germline V gene (reference sequence). CDR3 DNA sequence: TGTGCTTCCCGAGGGGGGGGCCTCCTGATGGAGACCCAGTACTTC. Translation gives CASRGGGLLMETQYF.

The V gene is TRBV4-1, the J gene TRBJ2-7; D gene ambiguous. Germline V CDR1 and CDR2: MGHRA, YSYEKL. This CDR3 comprises 15 residues. The germline V and J ends were trimmed by 4 bases and 5 bases, with 18 bases remaining between them. The CDR3 loop is CASSPTVGLRDEQYF. Here the CDR3 DNA reads TGCGCCAGCAGCCCGACCGTTGGGTTGCGAGACGAGCAGTACTTC.

With regard to this clone: At the DNA level, this CDR3 is encoded by other sequences in the same sample as well. CDR3 bases: TGTGCCAGCAGCTTAAGGGGGTCTGGCACAGATACGCAGTATTTT. This gives the protein CASSLRGSGTDTQYF. The rearrangement uses TRBV7-2 and TRBJ2-3; maybe TRBD1 (6 bases). From germline, CDR1 is SGHTA and CDR2 FQGNSA. Trimming stripped 2 bases from V and 1 base from J, with 10 bases between. The CDR3 is 15 residues long.

The chain has TRBV10-2 and TRBJ1-1, with D unresolved. CDR1 is WSHSY, CDR2 SAAADI, per germline. Deletions cut 2 bases from V and 5 bases from J, with 9 bases between. CDR3 length: 13 residues. The DNA for the CDR3 is TGCGCCAGCAGTGAGGGAGGGAGTACTGAAGCTTTCTTT. Its protein is CASSEGGSTEAFF.

The chain is built from TRBV7-2 and TRBJ1-5; 8 bases line up with TRBD1. The V segment lost 5 bases and the J segment 3 bases; nucleotides outside the gene matches: 6. This CDR3 is built from 15 residues. Germline V lookup: CDR1 SGHTA, CDR2 FQGNSA. This chain's CDR3 is CASSIWTGINQPQHF. For the CDR3, the DNA is TGTGCCAGCAGCATATGGACAGGGATCAATCAGCCCCAGCATTTT.

The J gene is TRBJ2-1, the V gene TRBV5-1, with a possible D match to TRBD1 (5 bases). The germline V and J ends were trimmed by 0 bases and 8 bases, with 21 bases remaining between them. CDR3 length: 17 residues. CDR1 and CDR2 from the germline V gene are SGHRS and YFSETQ. The DNA for the CDR3 is TGCGCCAGCAGCTTGGCAGGGCAGGACACCTTAGGGGATGAGCAGTTCTTC. Translation gives CASSLAGQDTLGDEQFF.